This TCR beta chain was sequenced for a study of blood T cell repertoires in COVID-19. About the study: Sample material is recorded as cDNA or gDNA derived from T cells, B-cell-depleted T cells, or PBMCs.

The table came from immunoSEQ multiplex PCR; TCRdb's copy has only in-frame clones and leaves some out. The sample has 200,000 to 250,000 clones, around 83% seen once. This CDR3 spans 14 amino acids. It was during active infection that Seattle patients were enrolled and then longitudinally followed. Sample: peripheral blood. The TCR comes from an elderly woman with COVID-19, enrolled during active disease. This sequence joins TRBV21-1 and TRBJ2-3; the D call in the table, TRBD2, was not verified against the DNA. TRBV21-1 is listed as a pseudogene. CDR3 sequence (DNA): TGTGCCAGCAGGGCGAGGCCCTCCACAGATACGCAGTATTTT. This codes for CASRARPSTDTQYF.